The next 26 T cell receptor beta chains were all read from a single sample in a study of blood T cell repertoires in COVID-19. Here immunoSEQ multiplex PCR was the method, and the copy in TCRdb shows in-frame clones only, minus some. Here the sample spans 140,000 or so clones, over 75% being singletons. Sequencing input: peripheral blood. The receptors were sampled from a woman aged 60-75 years with active COVID-19.

The rearrangement joins TRBV6-5 to TRBJ2-1; 7 nucleotides agree with TRBD1. The CDR3 runs to 15 residues. Germline V gene data show CDR1 as MNHEY and CDR2 as SVGAGI. V was pared by 6 bases and J by 5 bases, with 10 bases of the junction left unmatched. The CDR3 reads CASRSRTGADNEQFF. In DNA form, the CDR3 reads TGTGCCAGCAGGTCCCGAACAGGGGCGGACAATGAGCAGTTCTTC.

This chain uses TRBV5-4 with TRBJ2-7; 9 bases are a match to TRBD2. Trimming cost V 4 bases and J 7 bases; bases outside gene matches: 12. The V gene's germline CDR1 is SGHNT and CDR2 YYREEE (reference sequence). CDR3 length equals 15 residues. CDR3 protein: CASSPRLAARGEQYF. CDR3 coding DNA: TGTGCCAGCAGCCCCCGACTAGCGGCCCGGGGGGAGCAGTACTTC.

This clone was counted once. This sequence joins TRBV10-3 and TRBJ2-5; 7 bases are shared with TRBD1. CDR3 length: 12 residues. In germline, CDR1 is ENHRY, CDR2 SYGVKD. With V trimmed by 2 bases and J by 7 bases, 1 base remained unmatched. CDR3 protein: CAISETGATQYF. The DNA of the CDR3 is TGTGCCATCAGTGAGACAGGGGCGACCCAGTACTTC.

The genes are TRBV7-8 and TRBJ1-1, with D hard to call. Germline V gene data show CDR1 as SGHVS and CDR2 as FQNEAQ. With 2 bases removed from V and 2 bases from J, the gap between germline ends came to 12 bases. This CDR3 has 15 amino acids. The CDR3: CASSLKRSPNTEAFF. The CDR3 DNA sequence: TGTGCCAGCAGCTTAAAGCGGTCCCCCAACACTGAAGCTTTCTTT.

CDR3 coding DNA: TGTGCCAGCAGCGTAGACGCGGGAGTCCCCCCAGATACGCAGTATTTT. This gives the protein CASSVDAGVPPDTQYF. The chain combines TRBV9 with TRBJ2-3; TRBD2 agrees at 7 bases. The CDR3 sequence is 16 residues long. Trimming cost V 0 bases and J 4 bases; bases outside gene matches: 8. The germline CDR1 and CDR2 sequences are SGDLS and YYNGEE.

DNA of the CDR3: TGTGCCAGCTCACCTTCTGACAGGGCCGATCAGCCCCAGCATTTT. Protein: CASSPSDRADQPQHF. The V and J genes are TRBV18 and TRBJ1-5, with TRBD1 matching 7 bases. The trim removed 3 bases at V and 5 bases at J, leaving 7 bases unmatched. From germline, CDR1 is KGHSH and CDR2 LQKENI. The CDR3 has 15 residues.

This chain uses TRBV7-8 with TRBJ2-5; 8 nucleotides agree with TRBD2. The trim removed 5 bases at V and 4 bases at J, leaving 3 bases unmatched. This CDR3 has 13 amino acids. Per the germline V gene, CDR1 is SGHVS and CDR2 is FQNEAQ. CDR3 region: CASSPGTRETQYF. Written as DNA, the CDR3 is TGTGCCAGCAGCCCCGGGACTAGAGAGACCCAGTACTTC.

The chain couples TRBV18 to TRBJ2-5; no reliable D call. The CDR3 covers 13 residues. Trimming stripped 3 bases from V and 4 bases from J, with 9 bases between. Germline V lookup: CDR1 KGHSH, CDR2 LQKENI. The CDR3 spells CASSPGLGETQYF. CDR3 bases: TGTGCCAGCTCACCGGGCTTGGGAGAGACCCAGTACTTC.

The chain has TRBV28 and TRBJ2-5; 7 bases are shared with TRBD1. The CDR3 runs 15 residues. The V gene's germline CDR1 is MDHEN and CDR2 SYDVKM. J lost 1 base, V lost 2 bases, and 4 bases had no gene match. CDR3 sequence reads: CASSLRRQGQETQYF. In DNA, the CDR3 is TGTGCCAGCAGTTTAAGGCGACAGGGCCAAGAGACCCAGTACTTC.

The V and J genes are TRBV2 and TRBJ2-3; 13 nucleotides align to TRBD2. Per germline, CDR1 SNHLY and CDR2 FYNNEI. V was pared by 6 bases and J by 7 bases, with 10 bases of the junction left unmatched. CDR3 length equals 16 residues. CDR3 residues: CASRGLTSGRVNTQYF. The CDR3 coding sequence is TGTGCCAGCAGGGGCCTTACTAGCGGGAGGGTGAATACGCAGTATTTT. The variable domain in full, completed from reference TRBV2 and TRBJ2-3, reads EPEVTQTPSHQVTQMGQEVILRCVPISNHLYFYWYRQILGQKVEFLVSFYNNEISEKSEIFDDQFSVERPDGSNFTLKIRSTKLEDSAMYFCASRGLTSGRVNTQYFGPGTRLTVL.

The gene calls are TRBV5-1 and TRBJ2-1; 10 bases line up with TRBD2. Trimming cost V 1 base and J 6 bases; bases outside gene matches: 4. CDR3 length equals 15 residues. The germline V gene has CDR1 SGHRS and CDR2 YFSETQ. The CDR3 reads CASSLLAGAGNEQFF. As DNA, the CDR3 is TGCGCCAGCAGCTTGCTAGCGGGAGCTGGCAATGAGCAGTTCTTC.

The genes are TRBV19 and TRBJ2-1; 11 bases are shared with TRBD2. The CDR3 has 16 amino acids. Trimming removed 5 bases from V and 5 bases from J; junction bases left unmatched: 8. The germline gives CDR1 LNHDA, CDR2 SQIVND (reference sequence). This CDR3 reads CASSPSGLAANNEQFF. DNA for the CDR3: TGTGCCAGTAGTCCGTCGGGACTAGCGGCTAACAATGAGCAGTTCTTC.

This chain joins TRBV15 and TRBJ2-7, with TRBD2 matching 14 bases. J gave up 6 bases and V 2 bases, and 9 bases lay outside the gene matches. Germline CDR1 reads LNHNV; CDR2 reads YYDKDF (reference sequence). The CDR3 has 17 residues. The CDR3 DNA sequence: TGTGCCACCAGCAGACCCAGGGGACTAGCGGGAGATAGCGAGCAGTACTTC. Translating gives CATSRPRGLAGDSEQYF.

The DNA for the CDR3 is TGTGCCACCAGCAGAGACAGGGTTCACGAGCAGTACTTC. Its protein is CATSRDRVHEQYF. The chain combines TRBV15 with TRBJ2-7; maybe TRBD1 (5 bases). The CDR3 is 13 residues long. Germline CDR1 and CDR2: LNHNV and YYDKDF (reference sequence). The V gene lost 0 bases and the J gene lost 5 bases, with 8 bases spanning the gap.

V gene TRBV28 combines with J gene TRBJ2-3, with D maybe TRBD2 (6 bases). V was cut by 5 bases and J by 2 bases, with 17 bases left in between. CDR1 is MDHEN, CDR2 SYDVKM, per germline. The CDR3 runs 16 residues. CDR3 nucleotide sequence: TGTGCCAGCAGTACGTTTCTAGCGCCGTTCACAGATACGCAGTATTTT. This codes for CASSTFLAPFTDTQYF.

The chain recombines TRBV5-4 with TRBJ2-3, with 14 bases matching TRBD2. Germline values: CDR1 SGHNT, CDR2 YYREEE (reference sequence). The CDR3 extends over 16 amino acids. V lost 4 bases and J lost 7; bases outside the gene matches: 8. The CDR3 loop reads CASSTTGTSGRYTQYF. CDR3 coding DNA: TGTGCCAGCAGCACCACCGGGACTAGCGGGAGATATACGCAGTATTTT.

The chain joins TRBV5-4 to TRBJ2-2; 8 bases agree with TRBD1. This CDR3 contains 15 residues. Germline V lookup: CDR1 SGHNT, CDR2 YYREEE (reference sequence). The J segment lost 5 bases and the V segment lost 0 bases, leaving 3 bases of the junction unmatched. The CDR3 DNA sequence: TGTGCCAGCAGCTTGGGTACAGGGGGTACCGGGGAGCTGTTTTTT. Amino acid sequence: CASSLGTGGTGELFF. Based on the CDR3 plus reference TRBV5-4 and TRBJ2-2, the full variable domain is ETGVTQSPTHLIKTRGQQVTLRCSSQSGHNTVSWYQQALGQGPQFIFQYYREEENGRGNFPPRFSGLQFPNYSSELNVNALELDDSALYLCASSLGTGGTGELFFGEGSRLTVL.

The chain employs TRBV12-3 or TRBV12-4 and TRBJ1-2; 10 bases are shared with TRBD1. The J segment lost 4 bases and the V segment lost 5 bases, leaving 1 base of the junction unmatched. The CDR3 runs 13 residues. CDR3 sequence reads: CASSRTGGYGYTF. CDR3 nucleotides: TGTGCCAGCAGTCGGACAGGGGGCTATGGCTACACCTTC.

This rearrangement joins TRBV19 to TRBJ1-2; TRBD1 matches at 7 bases. This CDR3 spans 16 amino acids. The V segment lost 3 bases and the J segment 3 bases; nucleotides outside the gene matches: 10. Germline V gives CDR1 LNHDA, CDR2 SQIVND (reference sequence). The CDR3 DNA follows: TGTGCCAGTAGTATGGGAACAGGGGATTTGGACTATGGCTACACCTTC. It yields the protein CASSMGTGDLDYGYTF. Supplemented by reference TRBV19 and TRBJ1-2, the full variable domain reads DGGITQSPKYLFRKEGQNVTLSCEQNLNHDAMYWYRQDPGQGLRLIYYSQIVNDFQKGDIAEGYSVSREKKESFPLTVTSAQKNPTAFYLCASSMGTGDLDYGYTFGSGTRLTVV.

The V and J genes are TRBV6-5 and TRBJ2-1, with 12 bases aligning to TRBD2. The length of the CDR3 is 15 residues. The V segment lost 6 bases and the J segment 4 bases; nucleotides outside the gene matches: 4. Germline values: CDR1 MNHEY, CDR2 SVGAGI. The chain's CDR3 is CASRLTSGGYNEQFF. Written as DNA, the CDR3 is TGTGCCAGCAGATTGACTAGCGGGGGTTACAATGAGCAGTTCTTC.

The chain is built from TRBV5-4 and TRBJ1-6; 8 bases fit TRBD1. The CDR3 loop spans 16 amino acids. V lost 0 bases and J lost 5; bases outside the gene matches: 4. Germline V gives CDR1 SGHNT, CDR2 YYREEE (reference sequence). In DNA form, the CDR3 reads TGTGCCAGCAGCTTGGGAGGACAGGGTAATAATTCACCCCTCCACTTT. This encodes CASSLGGQGNNSPLHF. The entire variable domain, with the rest obtained from reference TRBV5-4 and TRBJ1-6, is as follows: ETGVTQSPTHLIKTRGQQVTLRCSSQSGHNTVSWYQQALGQGPQFIFQYYREEENGRGNFPPRFSGLQFPNYSSELNVNALELDDSALYLCASSLGGQGNNSPLHFGNGTRLTVT.

The chain combines TRBV4-2 with TRBJ2-1, with 11 bases aligning to TRBD2. From germline, CDR1 is LGHNA and CDR2 YNFKEQ. This CDR3 comprises 15 residues. Trimming took 5 bases from V and 8 from J; bases not matched to a gene: 8. The DNA for the CDR3 is TGTGCCAGCAGCGTGGGACTAGCGGTCGGCGATGAGCAGTTCTTC. This encodes CASSVGLAVGDEQFF.

The chain recombines TRBV18 with TRBJ1-2; D is possibly TRBD1 (5 bases). CDR3 length: 13 residues. The V and J ends lost 3 bases and 4 bases respectively, with 9 bases between them. Germline CDR1 is KGHSH and CDR2 is LQKENI. The CDR3 DNA reads TGTGCCAGCTCACCCGGGGGTCCCTATGGCTACACCTTC. Protein sequence: CASSPGGPYGYTF.

The genes are TRBV4-2 and TRBJ2-3, with 9 bases fitting TRBD2. CDR1 and CDR2 (germline): LGHNA, YNFKEQ. There are 16 residues in the CDR3. The V and J ends lost 7 bases and 2 bases, in that order; junction bases with no gene match: 10. The CDR3 sequence is CASTPAASGTTDTQYF. CDR3 nucleotides: TGTGCCAGCACCCCAGCGGCTAGCGGGACCACAGATACGCAGTATTTT.

This clone was seen more than once but under ten times. This chain links TRBV10-2 with TRBJ2-7; 9 bases agree with TRBD2. Looked up from germline, CDR1 is WSHSY and CDR2 is SAAADI. The junction had 5 bases not matched to a gene; V was cut back by 8 bases and J by 3 bases. The CDR3 has 13 residues. The chain's CDR3 is CASASGIHYEQYF. The CDR3 nucleotides are TGCGCCAGCGCTAGCGGGATACACTACGAGCAGTACTTC.

The gene calls are TRBV28 and TRBJ2-6, with a possible D match to TRBD1 (5 bases). Germline V gene lookup returns CDR1 MDHEN and CDR2 SYDVKM. This CDR3 region has 16 residues. The V end was cut by 6 bases, the J end by 0 bases, with 12 bases between. The CDR3 reads CASSLIQGSGANVLTF. CDR3 DNA sequence: TGTGCCAGCAGCCTTATTCAGGGCTCTGGGGCCAACGTCCTGACTTTC.